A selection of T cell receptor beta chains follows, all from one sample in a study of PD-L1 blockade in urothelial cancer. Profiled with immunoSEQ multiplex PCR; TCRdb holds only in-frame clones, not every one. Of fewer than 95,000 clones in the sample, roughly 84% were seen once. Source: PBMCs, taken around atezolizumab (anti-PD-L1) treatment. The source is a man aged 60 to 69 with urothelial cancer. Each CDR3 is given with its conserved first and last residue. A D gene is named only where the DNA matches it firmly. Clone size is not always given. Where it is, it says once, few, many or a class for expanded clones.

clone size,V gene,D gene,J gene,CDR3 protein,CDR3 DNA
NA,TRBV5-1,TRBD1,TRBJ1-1,CASSLGDRWEAFF,TGCGCCAGCAGCTTGGGGGACAGGTGGGAAGCTTTCTTT
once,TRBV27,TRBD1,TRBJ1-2,CASSGGGQGAAGYTF,TGTGCCAGCAGTGGGGGAGGACAGGGGGCGGCTGGCTACACCTTC
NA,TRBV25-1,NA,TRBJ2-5,CASNRGAQETQYF,TGTGCCAGCAATCGGGGAGCCCAAGAGACCCAGTACTTC
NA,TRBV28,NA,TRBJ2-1,CASSRQGGNEQFF,TGTGCCAGCAGCCGACAAGGGGGAAATGAGCAGTTCTTC
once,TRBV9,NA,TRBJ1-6,CASSVGVTGRDSPLHF,TGTGCCAGCAGCGTAGGGGTAACAGGGCGGGATTCACCCCTCCACTTT
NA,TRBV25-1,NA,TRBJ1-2,CASSEFGGGYTF,TGTGCCAGCAGTGAATTCGGGGGTGGCTACACCTTC
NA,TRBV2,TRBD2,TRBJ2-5,CASRRTSGGDKYF,TGTGCCAGCAGGCGGACTAGCGGGGGGGATAAGTACTTC
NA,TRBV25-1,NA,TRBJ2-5,CASRIQGAGGTQYF,TGTGCCAGCAGGATACAGGGCGCGGGTGGGACCCAGTACTTC
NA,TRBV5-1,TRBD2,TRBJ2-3,CASSLTSSGRGADTQYF,TGCGCCAGCAGCTTGACCTCTAGCGGGAGGGGGGCAGATACGCAGTATTTT
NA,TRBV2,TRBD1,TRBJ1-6,CASLRTGPVYNSPLHF,TGTGCCAGCCTTAGGACAGGGCCAGTCTATAATTCACCCCTCCACTTT
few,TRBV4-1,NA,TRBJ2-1,CASSQVRQGGNNEQFF,TGCGCCAGCAGCCAAGTAAGGCAGGGGGGAAACAATGAGCAGTTCTTC
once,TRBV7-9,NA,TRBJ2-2,CASSTRGSSGELFF,TGTGCCAGCAGTACGAGGGGGTCGAGCGGGGAGCTGTTTTTT
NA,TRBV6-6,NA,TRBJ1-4,CASSLGQYEKLFF,TGTGCCAGCAGCCTTGGACAGTACGAAAAACTGTTTTTT
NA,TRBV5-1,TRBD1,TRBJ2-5,CASSFRGQGGQETQYF,TGCGCCAGCAGCTTCAGGGGACAGGGGGGTCAAGAGACCCAGTACTTC
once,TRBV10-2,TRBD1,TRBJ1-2,CASSEAGQNYGYTF,TGCGCCAGCAGTGAGGCGGGACAGAACTATGGCTACACCTTC
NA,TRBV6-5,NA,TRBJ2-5,CASNPTGMETQYF,TGTGCCAGCAATCCTACAGGGATGGAGACCCAGTACTTC
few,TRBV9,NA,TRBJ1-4,CASSAREASTNEKLFF,TGTGCCAGCAGCGCCCGGGAGGCTTCAACTAATGAAAAACTGTTTTTT
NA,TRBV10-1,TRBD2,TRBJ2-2,CASSEAGENTGELFF,TGCGCCAGCAGTGAGGCGGGAGAGAACACCGGGGAGCTGTTTTTT
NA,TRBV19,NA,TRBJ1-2,CASKTDYGYTF,TGTGCCAGTAAAACGGACTATGGCTACACCTTC
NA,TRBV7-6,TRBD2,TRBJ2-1,CASSPGGNSYNEQFF,TGTGCCAGCAGCCCGGGGGGGAACTCCTACAATGAGCAGTTCTTC
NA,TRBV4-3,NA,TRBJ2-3,CASSQDLARTDTQYF,TGCGCCAGCAGCCAAGATCTTGCGCGCACAGATACGCAGTATTTT
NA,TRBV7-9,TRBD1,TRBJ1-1,CASSPGTGKEAEAFF,TGTGCCAGCAGCCCCGGGACAGGGAAGGAAGCTGAAGCTTTCTTT
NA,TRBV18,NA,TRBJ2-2,CASSPGENTGELFF,TGTGCCAGCTCACCAGGAGAGAACACCGGGGAGCTGTTTTTT
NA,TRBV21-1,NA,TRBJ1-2,CASRQKTGTGFGYTF,TGTGCCAGCAGACAAAAAACCGGGACAGGGTTCGGCTACACCTTC
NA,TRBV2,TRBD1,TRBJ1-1,CASSDRTGLAFF,TGTGCCAGCAGTGACAGGACAGGTCTTGCTTTCTTT
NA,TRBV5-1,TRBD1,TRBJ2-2,CASRPDRGRNTGELFF,TGCGCCAGCAGGCCCGACAGGGGGAGGAACACCGGGGAGCTGTTTTTT
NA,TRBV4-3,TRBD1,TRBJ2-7,CASSQVWDREYEQYF,TGCGCCAGCAGCCAAGTGTGGGACAGGGAATACGAGCAGTACTTC